This T cell receptor beta chain was observed in a study of beta chain features in type 1 diabetes. General study points: Healthy donors had naive, central memory and Treg TCRB repertoires that appeared less similar than those seen among patients. Resolution of whether HLA type affects TCRB rearrangement was not achieved here.

Of note for this clone: The antigen remains unidentified.

Germline V gives CDR1 SGHTA, CDR2 FQGNSA. There are 16 residues in the CDR3. The junction had 12 bases not matched to a gene; V was cut back by 1 base and J by 9 bases. Expressed TCRB transcripts were sequenced, since all the RNA that had been isolated was reverse transcribed. Method: immunoSEQ multiplex PCR; TCRdb's copy keeps in-frame clones and lacks some. The sample records a few hundred thousand clones, more than 13% being singletons. The clonotype originates from a woman younger than 30 in good health. The chain links TRBV7-2 to TRBJ2-3, with 8 positions matching TRBD2. The sample was naive CD4+ T cells from blood. The CDR3 region is CASSLGIAGPDSTQYF. Written as DNA, the CDR3 is TGTGCCAGCAGCTTAGGGATAGCGGGACCAGACTCGACGCAGTATTTT.